What follows are 7 T cell receptor beta chains derived from one specimen sequenced in a study of cytomegalovirus exposure and HLA in healthy donors. PCR was performed using 60 Vbeta and 13 Jbeta primers. Method: immunoSEQ multiplex PCR; TCRdb's copy keeps in-frame clones and lacks some. The repertoire holds some 120,000 clones, with roughly 78% as singletons. Sequenced input: PBMCs. Receptors originate from a man in his thirties or forties in good health and CMV-seropositive.

This clone was seen more than once but under ten times. CDR3 protein: CASSTTGQGLAEAFF. CDR3 DNA: TGTGCCAGTAGTACCACGGGACAGGGCTTAGCTGAAGCTTTCTTT. The J gene is TRBJ1-1, the V gene TRBV19, with 9 nucleotides matching TRBD1. Germline V gives CDR1 LNHDA, CDR2 SQIVND (reference sequence). Trimming removed 4 bases from V and 6 bases from J; junction bases left unmatched: 9. This CDR3 has 15 amino acids.

This clone was observed a single time. The chain has TRBV9 and TRBJ2-4, with a possible D match to TRBD2 (6 bases). The germline V gene encodes CDR1 SGDLS and CDR2 YYNGEE. V was cut by 2 bases and J by 8 bases, with 11 bases left in between. CDR3 size: 13 residues. CDR3 region: CASSVSGEDIQYF. DNA for the CDR3: TGTGCCAGCAGCGTTTCGGGGGAGGACATTCAGTACTTC.

V is TRBV28 and J is TRBJ1-5, with TRBD1 matching over 9 bases. CDR3 size: 17 residues. Germline V lookup: CDR1 MDHEN, CDR2 SYDVKM. Trimming cost V 3 bases and J 1 base; bases outside gene matches: 7. The CDR3 sequence is CASSFILGTGSNQPQHF. CDR3 coding DNA: TGTGCCAGCAGTTTTATCCTCGGGACAGGGAGCAATCAGCCCCAGCATTTT.

This clone was counted between two and nine times. V is TRBV28 and J is TRBJ1-5; D gene uncertain. The CDR3 runs to 14 residues. The V gene's germline CDR1 is MDHEN and CDR2 SYDVKM. V lost 7 bases, J lost 0 bases, and 10 bases lay in between. The CDR3 DNA reads TGTGCCAGCACCAACCCTAGTAGCAATCAGCCCCAGCATTTT. This translates into CASTNPSSNQPQHF.

This chain joins TRBV11-1 and TRBJ2-7, with TRBD1 matching over 9 bases. CDR1 and CDR2 from the germline V gene are SGHAT and FQDESV (reference sequence). V shed 0 bases, J shed 5 bases, and the junction held 5 bases outside the gene matches. This CDR3 spans 15 amino acids. As DNA, the CDR3 is TGTGCCAGCAGCTTAGCCCCGGGACAGGGCCACGAGCAGTACTTC. It encodes CASSLAPGQGHEQYF.

This clone was observed a few times. V gene TRBV6-1 combines with J gene TRBJ2-7; TRBD1 might be the D (6 bases). The CDR3 has 15 residues. Germline CDR1 is MNHNS and CDR2 is SASEGT. The V and J ends lost 3 bases and 3 bases respectively, with 15 bases between them. Written as DNA, the CDR3 is TGTGCCAGCAGTGAGCTTGGACAGCGGATCTACGAGCAGTACTTC. Protein: CASSELGQRIYEQYF.

The rearrangement links TRBV30 to TRBJ1-2, with 9 bases matching TRBD1. The germline CDR1 and CDR2 sequences are GTSNPN and SVGIG (reference sequence). CDR3 size: 15 residues. The V gene end was trimmed by 2 bases and the J gene end by 4 bases; junction bases not matched to a gene: 8. The DNA for the CDR3 is TGTGCCTGGAGTCCAGGACAGGGGCGCGGCTATGGCTACACCTTC. It translates to CAWSPGQGRGYGYTF.